This T cell receptor beta chain was sequenced during a study of identifying expanded T cells in peripheral blood (dated by TCRdb to 2018 to 2020). About the full investigation: Technical replicates were generated by sequencing separate aliquots of the same genomic DNA pool, with four replicates compared pairwise. What the authors observed across the whole study: The binomial model flagged around 1.2 differentially abundant clones between technical replicates but about 16 over around 2 weeks and over 18 over around 4 weeks. Across all healthy-donor time intervals, the beta-binomial model significantly cut both the number of clones called differentially abundant and the false-positive rate. The authors expected that over much longer intervals, such as months to years, biological variance in healthy repertoires might increase even further. Variance in clone template counts between approximately 2-week samples significantly increased with total template count across all healthy donors.

A single count supports this clone. Its antigen has not been determined. No qualities accompany the bases; no much larger clone lies one base away. The immunoSEQ Assay, which uses bias-controlled multiplex PCR amplification of genomic DNA, was used to profile TCRbeta CDR3 regions. Per the source publication's procedure: To quantify the absolute abundance of each unique TCRbeta CDR3 region, the sequences were collapsed and filtered. Differential abundance was tested with a binomial (Fisher-equivalent) model and with a beta-binomial model adding time-dependent variance fitted from healthy donors. Any clone with fewer than 5 combined templates was excluded, and a clone was called differentially abundant if its Benjamini-Hochberg FDR was below 0.01. The form v = (b*log(k)+a)^2 was used to model beta-binomial variance as a function of total template count across the two samples. What TCRdb holds here is the immuneACCESS table cut down to in-frame rearrangements. Part of the clones is not present; checked against another copy, under half of the missing clones reflect an unresolved V gene, and the others are unexplained. The V and J calls and clone size were taken over from that table, and D and trimming were inferred from the DNA. The table for this sample lists 91,000 or so clones; about 90% of them were counted only once. The biggest ten clones account for about 4% of the sample.

During the collection period, no infections or other immune events were recorded for the healthy donors. Healthy-donor blood repertoires served as a training cohort to calibrate time-dependent variance in a beta-binomial model of T-cell clone differential abundance. There were 10 healthy donors in the training cohort, of whom 3 were female and 7 were male. Donor ages ranged from about 29 to 65 years, with an average of around 43 years. Whole blood was collected from each healthy donor at three time points spaced about 14 days apart and obtained from a commercial supplier. For immunosequencing, genomic DNA was extracted from unsorted whole blood. CDR1 and CDR2, looked up from the germline V gene (reference sequence), are MNHEY and SMNVEV. The CDR3 starts with the cysteine, ends with the phenylalanine, and has 12 residues. Only CDR3 DNA remains: 36 bases, in frame from the first base. A distance of 3 bases separates the germline ends of V and J, which lose 3 bases and 0 bases respectively.

The source is a person between 18 and 69 years old in good health. The rearrangement combines TRBV27 with TRBJ2-7; the D gene assignment is ambiguous. The sequenced material came from blood. The CDR3 protein is CASSLPSYEQYF. The bases read TGTGCCAGCAGTTTGCCCTCCTACGAGCAGTACTTC.